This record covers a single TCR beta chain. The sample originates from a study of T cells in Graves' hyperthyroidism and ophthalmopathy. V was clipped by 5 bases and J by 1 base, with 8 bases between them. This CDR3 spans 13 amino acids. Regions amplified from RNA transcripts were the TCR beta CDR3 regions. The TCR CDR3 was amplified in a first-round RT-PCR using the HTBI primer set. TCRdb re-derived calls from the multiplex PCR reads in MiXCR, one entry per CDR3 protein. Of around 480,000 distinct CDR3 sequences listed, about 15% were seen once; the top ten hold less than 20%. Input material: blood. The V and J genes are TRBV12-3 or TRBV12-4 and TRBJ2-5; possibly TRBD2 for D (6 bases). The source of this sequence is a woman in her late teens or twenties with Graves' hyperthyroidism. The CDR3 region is CASSASAQETQYF. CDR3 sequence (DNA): TGTGCCAGCAGTGCTAGCGCCCAAGAGACCCAGTACTTC.